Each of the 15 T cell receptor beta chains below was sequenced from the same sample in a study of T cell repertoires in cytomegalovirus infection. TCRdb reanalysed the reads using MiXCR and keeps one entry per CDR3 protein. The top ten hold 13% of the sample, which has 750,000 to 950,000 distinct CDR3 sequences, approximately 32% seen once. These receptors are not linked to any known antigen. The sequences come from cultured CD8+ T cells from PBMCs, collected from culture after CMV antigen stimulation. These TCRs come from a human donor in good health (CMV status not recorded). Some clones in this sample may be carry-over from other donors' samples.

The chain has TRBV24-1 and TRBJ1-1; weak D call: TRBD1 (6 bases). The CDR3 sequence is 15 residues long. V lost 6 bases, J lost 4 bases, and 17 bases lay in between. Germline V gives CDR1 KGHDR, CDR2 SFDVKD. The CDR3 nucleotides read TGTGCCACCAGTCCCGGGGGGGCGCGTGGCACTGAAGCTTTCTTT. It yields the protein CATSPGGARGTEAFF.

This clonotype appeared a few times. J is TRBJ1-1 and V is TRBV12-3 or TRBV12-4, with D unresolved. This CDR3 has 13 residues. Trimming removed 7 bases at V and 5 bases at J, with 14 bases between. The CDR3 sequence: CASTPSRITEAFF. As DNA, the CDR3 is TGTGCCAGCACTCCGAGCCGAATAACTGAAGCTTTCTTT.

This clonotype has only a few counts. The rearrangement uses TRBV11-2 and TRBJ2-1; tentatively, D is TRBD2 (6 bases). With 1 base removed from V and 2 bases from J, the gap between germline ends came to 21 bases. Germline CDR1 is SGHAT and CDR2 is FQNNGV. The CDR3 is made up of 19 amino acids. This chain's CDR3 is CASSLVAMDPAGTYNEQFF. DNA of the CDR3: TGTGCCAGCAGCTTAGTAGCCATGGACCCTGCGGGGACCTACAATGAGCAGTTCTTC. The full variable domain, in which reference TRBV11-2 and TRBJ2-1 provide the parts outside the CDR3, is EAGVAQSPRYKIIEKRQSVAFWCNPISGHATLYWYQQILGQGPKLLIQFQNNGVVDDSQLPKDRFSAERLKGVDSTLKIQPAKLEDSAVYLCASSLVAMDPAGTYNEQFFGPGTRLTVL.

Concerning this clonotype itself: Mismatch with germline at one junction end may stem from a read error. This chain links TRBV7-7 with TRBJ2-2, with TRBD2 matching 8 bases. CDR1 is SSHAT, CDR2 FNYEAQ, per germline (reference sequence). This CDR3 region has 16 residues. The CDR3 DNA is TGTGCTAGCAGCTTGGGCCCGGGGGGGGACACCGGGGAGCTGTTTTTT. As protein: CASSLGPGGDTGELFF.

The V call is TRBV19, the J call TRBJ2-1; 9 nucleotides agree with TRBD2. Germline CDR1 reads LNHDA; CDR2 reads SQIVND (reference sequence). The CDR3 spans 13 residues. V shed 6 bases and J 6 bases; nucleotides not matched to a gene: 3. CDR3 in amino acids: CASRLAGRNEQFF. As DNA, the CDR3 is TGTGCCAGTAGGCTAGCGGGACGCAATGAGCAGTTCTTC.

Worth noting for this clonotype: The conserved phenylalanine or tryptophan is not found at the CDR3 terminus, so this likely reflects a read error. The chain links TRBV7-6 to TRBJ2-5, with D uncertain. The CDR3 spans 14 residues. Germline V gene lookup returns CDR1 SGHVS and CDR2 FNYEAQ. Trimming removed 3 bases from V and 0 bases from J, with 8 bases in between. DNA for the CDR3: TGTGCCAGCAGCTTCGCCTCGTACCAAGAGACCCAGTACTAC. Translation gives CASSFASYQETQYY.

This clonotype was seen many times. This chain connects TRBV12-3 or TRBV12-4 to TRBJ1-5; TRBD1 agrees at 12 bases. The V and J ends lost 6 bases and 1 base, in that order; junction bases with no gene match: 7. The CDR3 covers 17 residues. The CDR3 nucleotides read TGTGCCAGCAGACCCGGGACAGGGGGCGTGAGCAATCAGCCCCAGCATTTT. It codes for CASRPGTGGVSNQPQHF.

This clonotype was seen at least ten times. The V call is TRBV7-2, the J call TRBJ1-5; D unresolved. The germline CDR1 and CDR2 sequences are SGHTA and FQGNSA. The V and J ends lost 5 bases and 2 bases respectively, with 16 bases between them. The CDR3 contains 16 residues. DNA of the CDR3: TGTGCCAGCAGCCCAGCACCCGAATGGGGCAATCAGCCCCAGCATTTT. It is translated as CASSPAPEWGNQPQHF. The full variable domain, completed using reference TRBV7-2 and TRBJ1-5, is GAGVSQSPSNKVTEKGKDVELRCDPISGHTALYWYRQSLGQGLEFLIYFQGNSAPDKSGLPSDRFSAERTGGSVSTLTIQRTQQEDSAVYLCASSPAPEWGNQPQHFGDGTRLSIL.

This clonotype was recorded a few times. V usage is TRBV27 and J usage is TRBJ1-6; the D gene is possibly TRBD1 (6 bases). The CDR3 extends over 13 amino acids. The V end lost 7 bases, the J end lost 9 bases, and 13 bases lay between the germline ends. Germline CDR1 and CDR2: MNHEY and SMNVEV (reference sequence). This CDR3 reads CASTRGVGSPLHF. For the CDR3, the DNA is TGTGCCAGCACAAGGGGGGTTGGTTCACCCCTCCACTTT.

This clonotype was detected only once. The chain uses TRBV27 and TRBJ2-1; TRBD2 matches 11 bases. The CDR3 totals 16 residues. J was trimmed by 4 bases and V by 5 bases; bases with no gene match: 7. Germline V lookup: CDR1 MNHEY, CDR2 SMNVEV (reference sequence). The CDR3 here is CASSPVTSGAYNEQFF. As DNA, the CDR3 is TGTGCCAGCAGTCCCGTGACTAGCGGGGCATACAATGAGCAGTTCTTC.

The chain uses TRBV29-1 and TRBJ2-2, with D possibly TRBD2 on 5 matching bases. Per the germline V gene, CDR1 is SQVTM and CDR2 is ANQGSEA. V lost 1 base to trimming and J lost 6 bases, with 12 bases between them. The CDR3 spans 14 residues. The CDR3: CSVEGREPAGELFF. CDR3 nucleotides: TGCAGCGTTGAAGGTCGGGAACCCGCCGGGGAGCTGTTTTTT.

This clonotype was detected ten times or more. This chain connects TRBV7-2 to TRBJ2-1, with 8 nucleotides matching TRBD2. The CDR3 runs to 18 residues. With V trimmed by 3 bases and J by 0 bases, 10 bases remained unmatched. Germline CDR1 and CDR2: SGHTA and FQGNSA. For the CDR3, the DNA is TGTGCCAGCAGCTTTTCAGCGGGGGCCCTCTTCTCCTACAATGAGCAGTTCTTC. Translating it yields CASSFSAGALFSYNEQFF.

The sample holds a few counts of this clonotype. CDR3 in amino acids: CASSQPPTGYGVYGYTF. DNA of the CDR3: TGCGCCAGCAGTCAACCCCCGACAGGGTATGGAGTCTATGGCTACACCTTC. The chain links TRBV23-1 to TRBJ1-2; 7 bases fit TRBD1. TRBV23-1 counts as an open reading frame of uncertain function. The V gene end was trimmed by 2 bases and the J gene end by 4 bases; junction bases not matched to a gene: 13. The CDR3 is 17 amino acids.

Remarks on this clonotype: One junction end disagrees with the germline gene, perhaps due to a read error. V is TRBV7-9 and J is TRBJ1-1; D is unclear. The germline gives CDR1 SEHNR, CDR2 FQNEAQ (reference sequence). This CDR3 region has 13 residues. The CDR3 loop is CASSLYGGTVAFF. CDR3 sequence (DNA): TGTGCCAGCAGCTTATATGGCGGCACTGTAGCTTTCTTT.

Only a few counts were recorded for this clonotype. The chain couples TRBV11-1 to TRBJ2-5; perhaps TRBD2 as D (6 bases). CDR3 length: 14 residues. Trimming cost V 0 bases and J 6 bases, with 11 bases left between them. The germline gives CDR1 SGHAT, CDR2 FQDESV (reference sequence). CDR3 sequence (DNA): TGTGCCAGCAGCTTAGCGGGGGGAGCGAAGACCCAGTACTTC. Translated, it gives CASSLAGGAKTQYF.